This T cell receptor beta chain was recovered during a study of blood T cell repertoires in COVID-19. Background on the study: The samples span acute and convalescent COVID-19 from the United States, Italy and Spain. The analysed material was cDNA or gDNA that came from T cells, B-cell-depleted T cells, or PBMCs.

Original methodology: Estimated nucleated cell counts came from reference gene primer amplification. Here immunoSEQ multiplex PCR was the method, and the copy in TCRdb shows in-frame clones only, minus some. From that table come the V and J calls and clone size; the DNA was used to work out D and trimming. The table shows approximately 250,000 clones, with less than 90% occurring only once. The source material was peripheral blood. The TCR sequence derives from a woman in her thirties or forties who had recovered from COVID-19.

Written as DNA, the CDR3 is TGCGCCAGCAGCCACTGGGACAGGTTAATCACTGAAGCTTTCTTT. Its translation: CASSHWDRLITEAFF. V usage is TRBV4-1 and J usage is TRBJ1-1; 8 nucleotides align to TRBD1. Germline trimming cut 3 bases from V and 4 bases from J; bases unmatched to any gene: 7. Germline loops: CDR1 MGHRA, CDR2 YSYEKL. This CDR3 region has 15 residues.